The rows below give T cell receptor beta chains drawn from one sample of a study of PD-1 blockade in classical Hodgkin lymphoma. Sequencing used immunoSEQ multiplex PCR; TCRdb keeps in-frame clones, though not all of them. The sample consists of about 22,000 clones, around 80% of them appearing once. The sample here was peripheral blood mononuclear cells (PBMCs), taken before the second cycle of nivolumab. The receptors were sampled from a human donor with classical Hodgkin lymphoma. The CDR3 runs from the conserved cysteine through the conserved F or W. A D gene is named only where the DNA matches it firmly. Clone size is given for some rows only: seen once, a few or many times, or a class if the clone is expanded.

>.|TRBV4-3|TRBJ2-3|.
TGCGCCAGCAGCCAAACTTTTGGGTTAGATACGCAGTATTTT
CASSQTFGLDTQYF
>TRBD2|TRBV5-6|TRBJ2-7|few
TGTGCCAGCAGCCTCACTAGCGGGGAACACTACGAGCAGTACTTC
CASSLTSGEHYEQYF
>.|TRBV28|TRBJ2-7|.
TGTGCCAGCATCCCCTCGGGGGACTTAGAGAACGAGCAGTACTTC
CASIPSGDLENEQYF
>.|TRBV15|TRBJ1-5|once
TGTGCCACCAGCAGCCGGGGATATAGCAATCAGCCCCAGCATTTT
CATSSRGYSNQPQHF
>.|TRBV19|TRBJ2-3|.
TGTGCCAGCCGGGACCCCACAAGGGATACGCAGTATTTT
CASRDPTRDTQYF
>TRBD2|TRBV4-1|TRBJ2-7|.
TGCGCCAGCAGCCAGGCCTTAGCGGGAGAGGACAGCGAGCAGTACTTC
CASSQALAGEDSEQYF
>.|TRBV5-1|TRBJ1-1|once
TGCGCCAGCAGCTTGTTGAACCAGTGGGGGGAAGCTTTCTTT
CASSLLNQWGEAFF
>.|TRBV7-6|TRBJ2-7|.
TGTGCCAGCAGCTTAGCGGGTTCCGGGGGATACGAGCAGTACTTC
CASSLAGSGGYEQYF
>.|TRBV7-9|TRBJ1-3|.
TGTGCCAGCAGCTTACTGACTGGAAACACCATATATTTT
CASSLLTGNTIYF
>TRBD2|TRBV6-9|TRBJ2-7|.
TGTGCCAGCAGTTATACTAGCGGGAGCTCCTACGAGCAGTACTTC
CASSYTSGSSYEQYF
>.|TRBV7-8|TRBJ2-4|.
TGTGCCAGCAGCTTAGACCAAAACATTCAGTACTTC
CASSLDQNIQYF
>.|TRBV19|TRBJ1-5|few
TGTGCCAGTAGTAGACCTGGTACTAGCAATCAGCCCCAGCATTTT
CASSRPGTSNQPQHF
>TRBD1|TRBV7-3|TRBJ1-1|.
TGTGCCAGCAGCTTTGACAGGGTGAACACTGAAGCTTTCTTT
CASSFDRVNTEAFF